The 22 T cell receptor beta chains in this list originate from one sample, sequenced in a study of blood T cell repertoires in COVID-19. Here immunoSEQ multiplex PCR was the method, and the copy in TCRdb shows in-frame clones only, minus some. The sample includes over 450,000 clones, 89% seen only once; the top ten take around 0.9%. Sequencing input: peripheral blood. Every receptor here comes from a man aged 18 to 29 with COVID-19, enrolled during active disease.

The rearrangement uses TRBV7-9 and TRBJ1-4, with D hard to call. This CDR3 has 13 residues. Germline-derived CDR1 and CDR2 are SEHNR and FQNEAQ (reference sequence). V was pared by 6 bases and J by 4 bases, with 9 bases between. This CDR3 reads CASRPVINEKLFF. The CDR3 DNA follows: TGTGCCAGCAGACCAGTGATTAATGAAAAACTGTTTTTT.

With respect to this clone: One end of the junction varies from germline; a read error may be responsible. V and J are TRBV27 and TRBJ2-2, with 8 bases matching TRBD1. Germline-derived CDR1 and CDR2 are MNHEY and SMNVEV (reference sequence). The CDR3 loop spans 18 amino acids. The CDR3 DNA is TGTGCCAGCAGTTTATACGCCCGGGACAGGTCGAACACCGAGGAGCTGTTTTTT. It yields the protein CASSLYARDRSNTEELFF.

V usage is TRBV5-1 and J usage is TRBJ2-7; TRBD2 aligns across 13 bases. V gave up 3 bases and J gave up 4 bases; unmatched junction bases: 7. The CDR3 loop spans 16 amino acids. From germline, CDR1 is SGHRS and CDR2 YFSETQ. The CDR3 DNA reads as TGCGCCAGCAGCTGGGCGGGACTAGCGGGGCAGTACGAGCAGTACTTC. It encodes CASSWAGLAGQYEQYF.

The chain couples TRBV4-1 to TRBJ1-5; TRBD1 might be the D (6 bases). Trimming cost V 2 bases and J 6 bases, with 14 bases left between them. This CDR3 is built from 15 residues. Germline V CDR1 and CDR2: MGHRA, YSYEKL. The CDR3 nucleotides are TGCGCCAGCAGCCAATATACAGGGACGGTTCAGCCCCAGCATTTT. It encodes CASSQYTGTVQPQHF.

CDR3 region: CSANQGYGYTF. The CDR3 region has the DNA TGCAGTGCTAATCAGGGCTATGGCTACACCTTC. The V gene is TRBV20-1, the J gene TRBJ1-2, with D perhaps TRBD1 (5 bases). This CDR3 contains 11 residues. CDR1 is DFQATT and CDR2 is SNEGSKA in the germline V gene (reference sequence). V gave up 4 bases and J gave up 4 bases, with 7 bases separating them.

The gene calls are TRBV28 and TRBJ1-5; possible D gene TRBD1, 5 bases. Germline lookup yields CDR1 MDHEN and CDR2 SYDVKM. This CDR3 comprises 16 residues. Between the trimmed V and J ends, which lost 2 bases and 0 bases, there was a span of 11 bases. CDR3 residues: CASSLMQGYSNQPQHF. The CDR3 bases are TGTGCCAGCAGTTTAATGCAGGGTTATAGCAATCAGCCCCAGCATTTT. Looking up the rest from reference TRBV28 and TRBJ1-5 gives the full variable domain: DVKVTQSSRYLVKRTGEKVFLECVQDMDHENMFWYRQDPGLGLRLIYFSYDVKMKEKGDIPEGYSVSREKKERFSLILESASTNQTSMYLCASSLMQGYSNQPQHFGDGTRLSIL.

The genes are TRBV11-2 and TRBJ2-5, with unresolved D. The CDR3 extends over 12 amino acids. V was clipped by 2 bases and J by 4 bases, with 5 bases between them. Germline values: CDR1 SGHAT, CDR2 FQNNGV. CDR3 nucleotides: TGTGCCAGCAGCTTATGGGCAGAGACCCAGTACTTC. This sequence encodes CASSLWAETQYF.

The rearrangement joins TRBV7-8 to TRBJ1-5; D is unresolved. This CDR3 comprises 16 residues. CDR1 is SGHVS, CDR2 FQNEAQ, per germline. Trimming pared 3 bases from V and 2 bases from J, leaving 14 bases between. CDR3 sequence reads: CASSLLVAGGNQPQHF. Written as DNA, the CDR3 is TGTGCCAGCAGCTTGTTAGTGGCCGGGGGCAATCAGCCCCAGCATTTT.

The V gene is TRBV10-2, the J gene TRBJ1-1; D ambiguous. This CDR3 is built from 10 residues. Trimming pared 3 bases from V and 13 bases from J, leaving 9 bases between. Germline V gives CDR1 WSHSY, CDR2 SAAADI. The CDR3 nucleotides read TGCGCCAGCAGTGACAGGAGGGTTTTCTTT. Protein product: CASSDRRVFF.

The V gene is TRBV7-2, the J gene TRBJ2-7, with 9 bases lining up with TRBD1. The CDR3 is 14 residues long. Per germline, CDR1 SGHTA and CDR2 FQGNSA. With V trimmed by 10 bases and J by 3 bases, 10 bases remained unmatched. DNA of the CDR3: TGTGCCACCGCGTCCGGGACAGGGTACTACGAGCAGTACTTC. Residues: CATASGTGYYEQYF.

V and J are TRBV12-5 and TRBJ1-2, with 7 nucleotides matching TRBD1. Trimming cost V 7 bases and J 4 bases; bases outside gene matches: 12. The CDR3 runs 15 residues. CDR1 and CDR2 (germline): LGHNT, FRNRAP. In DNA, the CDR3 is TGTGCTAGTGTTAAGGGGGCAGCGACAACCTATGGCTACACCTTC. The encoded protein is CASVKGAATTYGYTF.

This chain joins TRBV4-2 and TRBJ2-7; 7 nucleotides match TRBD2. The CDR3 spans 15 residues. The trim removed 4 bases at V and 3 bases at J, leaving 9 bases unmatched. Germline values: CDR1 LGHNA, CDR2 YNFKEQ. The CDR3, as DNA: TGTGCCAGCAGCCCATCGGGACTAACCTTCTACGAGCAGTACTTC. It translates to CASSPSGLTFYEQYF.

The V gene is TRBV14, the J gene TRBJ2-1; D unresolved. The V and J ends lost 0 bases and 3 bases respectively, with 12 bases between them. The length of the CDR3 is 16 residues. Germline V gives CDR1 SGHDN, CDR2 FVKESK. CDR3 residues: CASSQDSWPGYNEQFF. The CDR3 coding sequence is TGTGCCAGCAGCCAAGATAGCTGGCCTGGCTACAATGAGCAGTTCTTC.

The sample holds one count of this clone. The chain joins TRBV3-1 (or the pseudogene TRBV3-2) to TRBJ2-3, with 8 bases fitting TRBD2. V was clipped by 0 bases and J by 2 bases; unmatched bases: 4. The CDR3 is 16 amino acids. Germline V gives CDR1 LGHDT, CDR2 YNNKEL (reference sequence). The CDR3 DNA reads as TGTGCCAGCAGCCAAGATGGAGCGGGGGACACAGATACGCAGTATTTT. It translates to CASSQDGAGDTDTQYF.

The chain combines TRBV6-6 with TRBJ1-1, with D unclear. Trimming removed 8 bases at V and 10 bases at J, with 17 bases between. The CDR3 consists of 12 residues. Germline V gene sequence: CDR1 MNHNY, CDR2 SVGAGI (reference sequence). CDR3 in amino acids: CASADRRVGAFF. CDR3 sequence (DNA): TGTGCCAGCGCTGACCGCCGGGTTGGAGCTTTCTTT.

This chain joins TRBV5-1 and TRBJ2-7; 10 bases align to TRBD1. This CDR3 has 16 amino acids. Germline CDR1 reads SGHRS; CDR2 reads YFSETQ. V was clipped by 10 bases and J by 0 bases; unmatched bases: 13. The CDR3 sequence: CAQRRDRDRGSYEQYF. CDR3 DNA: TGCGCCCAGCGCCGGGACAGGGACAGGGGCTCCTACGAGCAGTACTTC. Based on the CDR3 plus reference TRBV5-1 and TRBJ2-7, the full variable domain is KAGVTQTPRYLIKTRGQQVTLSCSPISGHRSVSWYQQTPGQGLQFLFEYFSETQRNKGNFPGRFSGRQFSNSRSEMNVSTLELGDSALYLCAQRRDRDRGSYEQYFGPGTRLTVT.

The V gene is TRBV30, the J gene TRBJ1-2; TRBD1 matches at 7 bases. The junction had 13 bases not matched to a gene; V was cut back by 8 bases and J by 7 bases. This CDR3 contains 13 residues. Germline CDR1 and CDR2: GTSNPN and SVGIG (reference sequence). The DNA for the CDR3 is TGTGCCGGACCAGGGGGTTCCGTGTCTGGCTACACCTTC. Its translation is CAGPGGSVSGYTF. Filled out from reference TRBV30 and TRBJ1-2, the complete variable domain reads SQTIHQWPATLVQPVGSPLSLECTVEGTSNPNLYWYRQAAGRGLQLLFYSVGIGQISSEVPQNLSASRPQDRQFILSSKKLLLSDSGFYLCAGPGGSVSGYTFGSGTRLTVV.

This clone came up once. V gene TRBV7-2 combines with J gene TRBJ1-5; D not resolved. The ends were cut back, 7 bases at V and 0 bases at J, with 10 bases in the middle. The CDR3 extends over 14 amino acids. CDR1 and CDR2 from the germline V gene are SGHTA and FQGNSA. CDR3: CASNVRFSNQPQHF. In DNA, the CDR3 is TGTGCCAGCAACGTGAGGTTTAGCAATCAGCCCCAGCATTTT.

The chain joins TRBV4-1 to TRBJ1-2; D is possibly TRBD1 (6 bases). CDR3 length: 16 amino acids. V lost 7 bases and J lost 3, with 21 bases in between. CDR1 and CDR2 (germline): MGHRA, YSYEKL. The CDR3 is CASNHQPGQPDYGYTF. The CDR3 bases are TGCGCCAGCAACCACCAACCGGGACAACCGGACTATGGCTACACCTTC.

The count of this clone is one. The CDR3 is CASSLGPGHNADTQYF. DNA for the CDR3: TGTGCCAGCAGTTTGGGCCCGGGACACAATGCAGATACGCAGTATTTT. The rearrangement joins TRBV27 to TRBJ2-3; D is possibly TRBD1 (6 bases). V lost 3 bases and J lost 4, with 17 bases in between. The CDR3 contains 16 residues. The germline V gene encodes CDR1 MNHEY and CDR2 SMNVEV (reference sequence).

The rearrangement links TRBV5-1 to TRBJ1-6; 7 positions agree with TRBD1. The CDR3 runs 14 residues. V shed 2 bases and J 8 bases; nucleotides not matched to a gene: 4. The germline CDR1 and CDR2 sequences are SGHRS and YFSETQ. CDR3 region: CASSFEGADSPLHF. For the CDR3, the DNA is TGCGCCAGCAGCTTTGAGGGGGCGGATTCACCCCTCCACTTT.

J is TRBJ2-5 and V is TRBV27; TRBD1 agrees at 9 bases. CDR3 length: 16 amino acids. CDR1 and CDR2 (germline): MNHEY, SMNVEV (reference sequence). The ends lost 3 bases at V and 1 base at J; junction bases unmatched: 6. The CDR3 DNA reads TGTGCCAGCAGTTTTCGAGGGACAGGGATCCAAGAGACCCAGTACTTC. This translates into CASSFRGTGIQETQYF.